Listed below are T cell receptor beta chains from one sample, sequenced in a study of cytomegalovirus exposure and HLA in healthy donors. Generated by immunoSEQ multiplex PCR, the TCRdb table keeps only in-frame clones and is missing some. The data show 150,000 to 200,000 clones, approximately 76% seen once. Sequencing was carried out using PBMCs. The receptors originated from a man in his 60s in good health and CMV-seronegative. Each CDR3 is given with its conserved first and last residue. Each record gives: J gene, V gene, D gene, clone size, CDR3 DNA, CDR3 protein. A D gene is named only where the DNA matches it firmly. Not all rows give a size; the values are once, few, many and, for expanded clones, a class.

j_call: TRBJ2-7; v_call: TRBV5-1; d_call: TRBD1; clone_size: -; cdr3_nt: TGCGCCAGCAGCGGCCAGGGGGCTTCGGGGGAGCAGTACTTC; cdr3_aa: CASSGQGASGEQYF
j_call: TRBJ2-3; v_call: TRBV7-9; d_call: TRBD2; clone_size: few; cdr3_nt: TGTTCCAGCAGCCCCCGAGCGGGGGGACTCACAGATACGCAGTATTTT; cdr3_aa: CSSSPRAGGLTDTQYF
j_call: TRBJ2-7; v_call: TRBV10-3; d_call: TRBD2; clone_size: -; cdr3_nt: TGTGCCATCAGTGGTTCAGCGGGAGCGCGCTACGAGCAGTACTTC; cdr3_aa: CAISGSAGARYEQYF
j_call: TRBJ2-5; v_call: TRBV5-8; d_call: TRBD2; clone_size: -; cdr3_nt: TGTGCCAGCAGCTTGGGACTAGCGACCAAGACCCAGTACTTC; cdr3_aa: CASSLGLATKTQYF
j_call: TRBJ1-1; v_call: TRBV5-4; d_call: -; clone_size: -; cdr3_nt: TGTGCCAGCAGCCCCTATCTGAACACTGAAGCTTTCTTT; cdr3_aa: CASSPYLNTEAFF
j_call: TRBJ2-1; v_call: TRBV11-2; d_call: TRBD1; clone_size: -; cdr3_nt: TGTGCCAGCAGCTTACAGGGGGTCAATGAGCAGTTCTTC; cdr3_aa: CASSLQGVNEQFF
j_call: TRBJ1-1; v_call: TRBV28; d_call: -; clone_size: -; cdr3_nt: TGTGCCAGCAGTTTACAGGGAATTGTGAACACTGAAGCTTTCTTT; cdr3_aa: CASSLQGIVNTEAFF
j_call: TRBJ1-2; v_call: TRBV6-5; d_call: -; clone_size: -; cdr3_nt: TGTGCCAGCACCGCACTCAGGGGTGGAGGCTACACCTTC; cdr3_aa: CASTALRGGGYTF
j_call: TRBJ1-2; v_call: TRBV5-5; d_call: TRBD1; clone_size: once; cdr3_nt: TGTGCCAGCAGCCCCCTGACAGGGAGTAACTATGGCTACACCTTC; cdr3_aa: CASSPLTGSNYGYTF
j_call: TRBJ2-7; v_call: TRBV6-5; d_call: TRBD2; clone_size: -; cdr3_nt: TGTGCCAGCGGGGCGATAGCGGGGGGCCTCTACGAGCAGTACTTC; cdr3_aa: CASGAIAGGLYEQYF
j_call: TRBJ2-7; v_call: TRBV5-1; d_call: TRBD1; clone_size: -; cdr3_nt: TGCGCCAGCAGCTTGGTTTCTACAGGGGGAGGCGAGCAGTACTTC; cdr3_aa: CASSLVSTGGGEQYF